This is a list of T cell receptor beta chains from one sample in a study of lung T cells in sarcoidosis with Löfgren's syndrome. Each CDR3 protein is one row after TCRdb ran MiXCR on the reads. Here the sample spans about 63,000 distinct CDR3 sequences, 21% being singletons. The sequenced material came from CD4+ T cells from PBMCs. These receptors were taken from a human donor with sarcoidosis (Löfgren's syndrome or another form), or a control subject (not recorded which). Both conserved end residues are part of each CDR3. A D gene is named only where the DNA matches it firmly. Clone size is given for some rows only: seen once, a few or many times, or a class if the clone is expanded.

.	.	TRBV20-1	TRBJ2-1	TGCAGTGCTAGGCGTTTCGGGACCGGGGAAGGTGAGCAGTTCTTC	CSARRFGTGEGEQFF
.	TRBD1	TRBV6-4	TRBJ1-1	TGTGCCAGCGTTAACCGGGACAGGGGGCTTGCAGCTGTCGCTTTCTTT	CASVNRDRGLAAVAFF
many	TRBD1	TRBV15	TRBJ1-2	TGTGCCACCAGCAGACAAGACCGGGACAGGGTCCATGGCTACACCTTC	CATSRQDRDRVHGYTF
many	.	TRBV28	TRBJ1-5	TGTGCCAGCACCTTACGGAAGGGCAATCAGCCCCAGCATTTT	CASTLRKGNQPQHF
few	TRBD2	TRBV20-1	TRBJ2-1	TGCAGTGCTCCCTTGAGCGGGAGGACCAATGAGCAGTTCTTC	CSAPLSGRTNEQFF
few	.	TRBV12-5	TRBJ2-7	TGTGCTAGTGGTTTGTGGGCAGAGCGCAACGAGCAGTACTTC	CASGLWAERNEQYF
.	.	TRBV14	TRBJ1-1	TGTGCCAGCAGCCAAGGGGCGGTTCGATACACTGAAGCTTTCTTT	CASSQGAVRYTEAFF
.	TRBD1	TRBV5-1	TRBJ1-1	TGCGCCAGCAGCGTGGGACAGGTTTACACTGAAGCTTTCTTT	CASSVGQVYTEAFF
many	TRBD1	TRBV19	TRBJ2-3	TGTGCCAGTAGTATCTGGGACAGAACAGATACGCAGTATTTT	CASSIWDRTDTQYF
many	.	TRBV20-1	TRBJ2-3	TGCAGTGCCCCGGACAGATCAATTTCCACAGATACGCAGTATTTT	CSAPDRSISTDTQYF
few	.	TRBV5-1	TRBJ1-4	TGCGCCAGCAGCGTTAGTATATCTAATGAAAAACTGTTTTTT	CASSVSISNEKLFF
many	.	TRBV28	TRBJ2-5	TGTGCCAGCAGTTTAATGAGGAAGACCCAGTACTTC	CASSLMRKTQYF
many	.	TRBV7-2	TRBJ2-3	TGTGCCAGCAGGGAGCTAGTGGGTAGAACAGATACGCAGTATTTT	CASRELVGRTDTQYF
many	TRBD2	TRBV20-1	TRBJ2-1	TGCAGTGCTAAAAATTTAGCGGGGGAGTCCTACAATGAGCAGTTCTTC	CSAKNLAGESYNEQFF
many	.	TRBV7-2	TRBJ2-3	TGTGCCAGCAGCACGACACGCACAGATACGCAGTATTTT	CASSTTRTDTQYF
.	.	TRBV12-3/TRBV12-4	TRBJ2-1	TGTGCCAGCAGTTTCCGGGCTTCCTACAATGAGCAGTTCTTC	CASSFRASYNEQFF
.	.	TRBV28	TRBJ2-5	TGTGCCAGCAGTGTAGGTGGGGCAAGGTCCGAGACCCAGTACTTC	CASSVGGARSETQYF
.	.	TRBV10-2	TRBJ1-1	TGCGCCAGCAACTCAGATGGGATGAGCACTGAAGCTTTCTTT	CASNSDGMSTEAFF
many	TRBD1	TRBV28	TRBJ1-6	TGTGCCAGCAGTACAGGGGGGCAGAGACGAAATTCACCCCTCCACTTT	CASSTGGQRRNSPLHF
few	.	TRBV7-9	TRBJ2-3	TGTGCCAGCAGCTTGTCTGGTACTCCAGATACGCAGTATTTT	CASSLSGTPDTQYF
many	.	TRBV6-1	TRBJ2-6	TGTGCCACCCCGAAGGGCCTACTCTCTGGGGCCAACGTCCTGACTTTC	CATPKGLLSGANVLTF
.	.	TRBV5-1	TRBJ2-3	TGCGCCAGCAGCTTGGGGCCTACTAGCACAGATACGCAGTATTTT	CASSLGPTSTDTQYF
many	.	TRBV20-1	TRBJ2-7	TGCAGTGCTAGCGAACAGCTTTACGAGCAGTACTTC	CSASEQLYEQYF
many	TRBD1	TRBV19	TRBJ1-1	TGTGCCACGACAGGGGGCGAAACAGCTTTCTTT	CATTGGETAFF
many	.	TRBV28	TRBJ1-2	TGTGCCAGCAGTTTGAACAGGCGAAACTATGGCTACACCTTC	CASSLNRRNYGYTF
.	TRBD1	TRBV2	TRBJ1-3	TGTGCCAGGGGAGGGGGCCTAGGTGGAAACACCATATATTTT	CARGGGLGGNTIYF
.	.	TRBV19	TRBJ2-3	TGTGCCATTAGCTTCACAGGAGCCACAGATACGCAGTATTTT	CAISFTGATDTQYF
.	.	TRBV14	TRBJ2-7	TGTGCCAGCAGCCACGGATACGAGCAGTACTTC	CASSHGYEQYF
many	.	TRBV27	TRBJ2-7	TGTGCCAGCAGTTCCGTGCCCGGGACCTACGAGCAGTACTTC	CASSSVPGTYEQYF
many	.	TRBV15	TRBJ2-3	TGTGCCACCAGCAGAGGAGACTTCACAGATACGCAGTATTTT	CATSRGDFTDTQYF
.	.	TRBV12-3/TRBV12-4	TRBJ2-5	TGTGCCAGCAGTTTGAACAGAAGGGAGACCCAGTACTTC	CASSLNRRETQYF
.	.	TRBV7-9	TRBJ2-1	TGTGCCAGCAGCTTAACTGTCGGCAATGAGCAGTTCTTC	CASSLTVGNEQFF
.	.	TRBV2	TRBJ2-3	TGTGCCAGCAGTGCAAGACGGGACGGCACAGATACGCAGTATTTT	CASSARRDGTDTQYF
once	.	TRBV7-9	TRBJ1-2	TGTGCCAACAGCAATAATCTAAAAGGCTACACCTTC	CANSNNLKGYTF
.	.	TRBV2	TRBJ1-3	TGTGCCAGCAGCCCCTCACAGGGTCCTGAAAACACCATATATTTT	CASSPSQGPENTIYF
few	.	TRBV3-1	TRBJ2-4	TGTGCCAGCAGCCCCGGGGCCGGAGGCAAAAACATTCAGTACTTC	CASSPGAGGKNIQYF
medium-sized	.	TRBV6-1	TRBJ1-1	TGTGCCAGCATCGCCGGGCCATATTCGGCTGAAGCTTTCTTT	CASIAGPYSAEAFF
many	TRBD2	TRBV20-1	TRBJ2-2	TGCAGTGCTAGAGATCAAGCTAGCGGGAGGGCGTCCGGGGAGCTGTTTTTT	CSARDQASGRASGELFF
few	.	TRBV5-1	TRBJ1-2	TGCGCCAGCAGCCCCGGCGGGAAGTATGGCTACACCTTC	CASSPGGKYGYTF
many	.	TRBV7-8	TRBJ2-1	TGTGCCAGCAGCCCTATGAGGGGGGTCTTCTACAATGAGCAGTTCTTC	CASSPMRGVFYNEQFF
.	.	TRBV20-1	TRBJ1-2	TGCAGTGCTTCCCGGACGGATAACTATGGCTACACCTTC	CSASRTDNYGYTF
.	.	TRBV12-3/TRBV12-4	TRBJ2-5	TGTGCCAGCAGGACGGAGTCAGAGACCCAGTACTTC	CASRTESETQYF
.	.	TRBV12-3/TRBV12-4	TRBJ2-1	TGTGCCAGCAGTTTAAAGTCCGGTTACAATGCGCAGTTCTTC	CASSLKSGYNAQFF
many	TRBD1	TRBV28	TRBJ2-1	TGTGCCAGCAACCCGCCCGGGACAGGGCAGTATATCTTC	CASNPPGTGQYIF
few	.	TRBV18	TRBJ1-2	TGTGCCAGCTCACCACCAATCACTTATAACTATGGCTACACCTTC	CASSPPITYNYGYTF
.	.	TRBV18	TRBJ1-1	TGTGCCAGCTCACTACCCCCGAAGTCAGGGTCTGAAGCTTTCTTT	CASSLPPKSGSEAFF
many	.	TRBV6-6	TRBJ2-1	TGTGCCAGCAGTTACGAAACTAGAGAGTTCTTC	CASSYETREFF
.	.	TRBV19	TRBJ2-6	TGTGCCAGTAGTATCTCGGGGAGCCCTGGGGCCAACGTCCTGACTTTC	CASSISGSPGANVLTF
many	.	TRBV6-1	TRBJ1-4	TGTGCCAGCTGTAGACAGTTGAATGAAAAACTGTTTTTT	CASCRQLNEKLFF
.	.	TRBV4-1	TRBJ2-1	TGCGCCAGCAGTGGGAGGGGGGGCTCCTACAATGAGCAGTTCTTC	CASSGRGGSYNEQFF
many	TRBD1	TRBV6-6	TRBJ1-5	TGTGCCAGCAGTTACCGGACAGGCACAAATCAGCCCCAGCATTTT	CASSYRTGTNQPQHF